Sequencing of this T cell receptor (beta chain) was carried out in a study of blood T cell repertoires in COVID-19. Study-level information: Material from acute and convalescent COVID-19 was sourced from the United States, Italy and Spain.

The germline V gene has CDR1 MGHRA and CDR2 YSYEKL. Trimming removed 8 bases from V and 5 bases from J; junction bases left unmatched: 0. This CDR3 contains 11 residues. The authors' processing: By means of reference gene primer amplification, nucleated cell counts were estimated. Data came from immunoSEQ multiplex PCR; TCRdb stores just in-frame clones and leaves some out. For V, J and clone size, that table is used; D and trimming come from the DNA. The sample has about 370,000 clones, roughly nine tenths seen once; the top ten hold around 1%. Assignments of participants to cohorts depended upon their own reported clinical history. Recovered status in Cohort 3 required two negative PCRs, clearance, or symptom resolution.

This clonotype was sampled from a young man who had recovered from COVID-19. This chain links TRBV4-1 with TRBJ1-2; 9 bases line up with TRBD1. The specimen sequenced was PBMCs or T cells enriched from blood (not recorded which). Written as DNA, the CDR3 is TGCGCCAGCGGGACAGGGTATGGCTACACCTTC. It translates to CASGTGYGYTF.